This TCR beta chain derives from a study of T-cell memory formation after mild COVID-19. The germline V gene encodes CDR1 MNHEY and CDR2 SMNVEV (reference sequence). Germline trimming cut 2 bases from V and 5 bases from J; bases unmatched to any gene: 7. The CDR3 sequence is 16 residues long. The table lists this clonotype with many counts. TCRdb re-analysed the 5' RACE reads in MiXCR, keeping a single row per CDR3 protein. Of approximately 350,000 distinct CDR3 sequences in the sample, 25% to 30% were seen once. The V and J genes are TRBV27 and TRBJ2-2; TRBD1 agrees at 8 bases. The sample consisted of PBMCs or a T cell subset sorted from them (not recorded which). The TCR comes from an adult woman who had mild COVID-19 (a few samples of this study predate the infection). Cell type and time point are not known. This CDR3 reads CASSLLTGGNTGELFF. The CDR3 DNA reads as TGTGCCAGCAGTTTACTTACAGGGGGAAATACCGGGGAGCTGTTTTTT.